This T cell receptor beta chain was observed in a study of blood T cell repertoires in COVID-19. Study summary: COVID-19 samples collected from the United States, Italy and Spain covered acute and convalescent phases. The cDNA or gDNA used as material had been derived from T cells, B-cell-depleted T cells, or PBMCs.

The CDR3 extends over 14 amino acids. Germline CDR1 is KGHSH and CDR2 is LQKENI. V lost 3 bases and J lost 1, with 9 bases in between. Authors' methods: By means of reference gene primer amplification, nucleated cell counts were estimated. TCRdb's copy holds only in-frame clones and misses some; the assay was immunoSEQ multiplex PCR. D and trimming come from the DNA, and the V and J calls and clone size come from that table. This sample has about 140,000 clones; 60% to 85% occur once, and the top ten carry approximately 5%. This clone has just one count. The TCR originated in a woman aged 80 or older with active or convalescent COVID-19. The source material was peripheral blood. The chain combines TRBV18 with TRBJ1-2, with no clear D. The CDR3 is CASSPAQLNYGYTF. In DNA form, the CDR3 reads TGTGCCAGCTCACCGGCACAGCTTAACTATGGCTACACCTTC.